This T cell receptor (beta chain) was documented in a study of identical twins. Whole-study findings and limits: There were fewer insertions in abundant cord blood beta clonotypes, but memory repertoires showed no such pattern.

The cDNA had a unique molecular identifier and a template-switch universal primer site. MiXCR, applied by TCRdb to the 5' RACE reads, yields one record per CDR3 protein. The sample holds about 500,000 distinct CDR3 sequences, over 11% seen once. Remarks on this clonotype: The antigen is undetermined.

These data were also reused for a study on yellow fever vaccine responses in identical twins.

The specimen was CD4+ T cells sorted from blood. This clonotype was sampled from a woman between 18 and 29 years old in good health.

The CDR3 DNA is TGTGCCAGCAGCAAAGGACAGGGGTTTCTAGAGACCCAGTACTTC. This encodes CASSKGQGFLETQYF. The chain links TRBV21-1 to TRBJ2-5; the table's D gene call, TRBD1, was not cross checked with the DNA. TRBV21-1 is a known pseudogene. CDR3 size: 15 residues.